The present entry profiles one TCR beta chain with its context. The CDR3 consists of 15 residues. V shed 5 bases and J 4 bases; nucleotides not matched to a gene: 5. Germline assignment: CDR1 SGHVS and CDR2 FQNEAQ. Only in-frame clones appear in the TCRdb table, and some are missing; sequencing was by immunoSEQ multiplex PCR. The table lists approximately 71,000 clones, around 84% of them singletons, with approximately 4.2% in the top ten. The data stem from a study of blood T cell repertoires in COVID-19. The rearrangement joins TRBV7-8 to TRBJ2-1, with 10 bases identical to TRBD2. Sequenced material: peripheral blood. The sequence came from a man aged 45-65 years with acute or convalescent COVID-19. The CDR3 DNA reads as TGTGCCAGCAGCCCGGGACTAGCGCTTTACAATGAGCAGTTCTTC. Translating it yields CASSPGLALYNEQFF.